The 2 T cell receptor beta chains below all came from one sample that was sequenced in a study of response to subunit inactivated influenza vaccine. Via MiXCR, TCRdb re-called the RT-PCR reads, giving one row per CDR3 protein. The sample includes a few hundred thousand distinct CDR3 sequences, 20% to 25% of them seen just once. The sequencing used PBMCs from blood, collected less than 22 months after vaccination. These receptors all come from a man between 50 and 70 years old who received an inactivated influenza vaccine.

J is TRBJ1-5 and V is TRBV15; a weak D match, TRBD1 (6 bases). Germline CDR1 LNHNV, CDR2 YYDKDF (reference sequence). The CDR3 is 13 amino acids. V was cut by 4 bases and J by 9 bases, with 13 bases left in between. CDR3: CATSMGALRPQHF. CDR3 nucleotide sequence: TGTGCCACCAGCATGGGGGCCCTTAGGCCCCAGCATTTT.

The chain employs TRBV9 and TRBJ2-7, with a weak D call TRBD2 (6 bases). CDR3 length equals 15 residues. Germline values: CDR1 SGDLS, CDR2 YYNGEE. Trimming took off 4 bases at V and 6 bases at J, with 20 bases between the two ends. The CDR3 reads CASSLGGPLAGEQYF. The DNA of the CDR3 is TGTGCCAGCAGCCTGGGGGGACCACTTGCGGGCGAGCAGTACTTC.